This T cell receptor (beta chain) was identified during a study of CD8+CD57+ T cells in acquired aplastic anemia. Study-level information: Mean yield of DNA from sorted CD4+ and CD8+ cells was 3 to 3.5 ug. Healthy donor CD4+ samples were sequenced to a depth that averaged about 10.8 million reads. Findings and limits, study-wide: Controls and patients did not differ significantly in CD8+ Simpson's diversity. The study identified twenty-nine CD8+ CDR3 sequences shared by patients and controls.

This clonotype has at least ten counts. Its antigen is currently unknown. Between the trimmed V and J ends, which lost 2 bases and 5 bases, there was a span of 7 bases. CDR3 size: 12 residues. Germline V gene data show CDR1 as MNHEY and CDR2 as SMNVEV (reference sequence). Genomic DNA served as template for TCR beta VDJ and CDR3 profiling. MiXCR, run by TCRdb on the reads, gives a single entry per CDR3 protein. The sample yields some 120,000 distinct CDR3 sequences, 48% seen once. This receptor was identified in a human donor in good health, serving as a control. The sample comprised sorted CD4+, CD8+, or CD8+CD57+ T cells (not recorded which) from PBMCs. The chain has TRBV27 and TRBJ2-7, with D possibly being TRBD1 (6 bases). CDR3 sequence reads: CASSLAGDEQYF. The CDR3 DNA is TGTGCCAGCAGTTTAGCAGGGGACGAGCAGTACTTC.